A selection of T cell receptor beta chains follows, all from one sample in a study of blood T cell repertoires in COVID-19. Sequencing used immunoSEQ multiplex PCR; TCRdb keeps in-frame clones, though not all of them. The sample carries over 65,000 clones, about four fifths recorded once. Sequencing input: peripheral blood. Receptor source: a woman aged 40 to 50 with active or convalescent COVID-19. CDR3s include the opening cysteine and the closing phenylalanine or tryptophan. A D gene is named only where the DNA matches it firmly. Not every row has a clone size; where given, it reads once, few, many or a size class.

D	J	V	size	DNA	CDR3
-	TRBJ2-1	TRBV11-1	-	TGTGCCAGCAGCTCAGTAGCGAACTCCTACAATGAGCAGTTCTTC	CASSSVANSYNEQFF
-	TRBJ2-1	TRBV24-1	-	TGTGCCACAAGAGGTTCAGGGTGGTCCGATGAGCAGTTCTTC	CATRGSGWSDEQFF
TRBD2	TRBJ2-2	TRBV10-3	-	TGTGCCATCCGAGTTGCCCTAGCGGGAGTCTCTACCGGGGAGCTGTTTTTT	CAIRVALAGVSTGELFF
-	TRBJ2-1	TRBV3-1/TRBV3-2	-	TGTGCCAGCAGCCACGGCAATGAGCAGTTCTTC	CASSHGNEQFF
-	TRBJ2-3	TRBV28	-	TGTGCCAGCAGTTTAGATGCGGATACGCAGTATTTT	CASSLDADTQYF
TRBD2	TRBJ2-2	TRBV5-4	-	TGTGCCAGCAGCTTGGAACTAGCGGGGGGATCCGGGGAGCTGTTTTTT	CASSLELAGGSGELFF
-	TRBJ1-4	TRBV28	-	TGTGCCAGCAGTACCCCCGGGGAAAAACTGTTTTTT	CASSTPGEKLFF
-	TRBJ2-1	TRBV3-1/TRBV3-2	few	TGTGCCAGCAGCCAAGTCCCCCACCGGGTAGCGTCAGCACGCAGGATCTTC	CASSQVPHRVASARRIF
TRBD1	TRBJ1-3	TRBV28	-	TGTGCCAGCAGTTTGGACAGGGACTTCTCTGGAAACACCATATATTTT	CASSLDRDFSGNTIYF
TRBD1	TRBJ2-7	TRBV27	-	TGTGCCAGCAGGGCCGGGACAGGTCGTTACGAGCAGTACTTC	CASRAGTGRYEQYF
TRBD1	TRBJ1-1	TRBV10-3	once	TGTGCCATCAGTGAGGATGGGACAGTGAACACTGAAGCTTTCTTT	CAISEDGTVNTEAFF
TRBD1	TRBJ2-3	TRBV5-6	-	TGTGCCAGCAGGTGGGACAGCCTAACAGATACGCAGTATTTT	CASRWDSLTDTQYF
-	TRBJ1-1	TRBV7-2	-	TGTGCCAGCAGCCCCCTACAGGGAGCTTACACTGAAGCTTTCTTT	CASSPLQGAYTEAFF
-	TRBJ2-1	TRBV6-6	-	TGTGCCAGCAGTTACATCGGGGATGGCATCGATGAGCAGTTCTTC	CASSYIGDGIDEQFF
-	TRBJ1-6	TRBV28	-	TGTGCCAGCAGGGAGTGGGTGGTAGAGTCACCCCTCCACTTT	CASREWVVESPLHF
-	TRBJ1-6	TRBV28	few	TGTGCCAGCAGTTTGGTACAGAGCTCCTATAATTCACCCCTCCACTTT	CASSLVQSSYNSPLHF
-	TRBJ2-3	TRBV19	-	TGTGCCAGTAGTACCCAGTACACAGATACGCAGTATTTT	CASSTQYTDTQYF
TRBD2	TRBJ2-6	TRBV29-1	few	TGCAGCGTTACCCGGGAGGCTGGGGCCAACGTCCTGACTTTC	CSVTREAGANVLTF
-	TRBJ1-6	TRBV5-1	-	TGCGCCAGCAGAATTACCCTTACCCCTCGGCAGGGTAATTCACCCCTCCACTTT	CASRITLTPRQGNSPLHF
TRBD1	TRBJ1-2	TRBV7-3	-	TGTGCCAGCAGCTTGGGACAGGGGGCCCTCTATGGCTACACCTTC	CASSLGQGALYGYTF
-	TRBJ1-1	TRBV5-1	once	TGCGCCAGCAGCTTGGCGGCAGGGATCCGCGAAGCTTTCTTT	CASSLAAGIREAFF
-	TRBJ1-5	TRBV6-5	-	TGTGCCAGCTCACGACAGAGAGATCAGCCCCAGCATTTT	CASSRQRDQPQHF